The next 9 T cell receptor beta chains were all read from a single sample in a study of shared clonotypes between healthy human individuals. Measured with immunoSEQ multiplex PCR; TCRdb has only the in-frame clones, and not every one. Found here are about 2.4 million clones, over 85% of them singletons; the top ten hold roughly 0.13%. Sample: naive CD4+ T cells sorted from blood. The subset: CD45RA+ positively selected. These receptors were taken from a man aged 18-30 years in good health.

The rearrangement links TRBV4-3 to TRBJ2-2, with TRBD2 matching 10 bases. V trimming: 1 base; J trimming: 4 bases; junction bases outside the gene matches: 6. Germline assignment: CDR1 LGHNA and CDR2 YSLEER. The CDR3 length is 17 residues. CDR3 DNA: TGCGCCAGCAGCCAAGGAGGGGGACTAGCGAGCACCGGGGAGCTGTTTTTT. Its translation is CASSQGGGLASTGELFF.

The gene calls are TRBV4-1 and TRBJ1-2, with D perhaps matching TRBD1 (6 bases). CDR3 length equals 18 residues. Germline-derived CDR1 and CDR2 are MGHRA and YSYEKL. With 4 bases removed from V and 0 bases from J, the gap between germline ends came to 21 bases. CDR3 in amino acids: CASSRQTGGPTPNYGYTF. The CDR3 region has the DNA TGCGCCAGCAGCCGCCAGACGGGGGGGCCTACTCCTAACTATGGCTACACCTTC.

V and J are TRBV19 and TRBJ1-2; TRBD1 is a possible D gene (5 bases). Germline-derived CDR1 and CDR2 are LNHDA and SQIVND (reference sequence). The CDR3 is 17 amino acids. The V gene lost 3 bases and the J gene lost 4 bases, with 21 bases spanning the gap. CDR3 residues: CASSIKGVGAAAYGYTF. For the CDR3, the DNA is TGTGCCAGTAGTATTAAGGGAGTCGGGGCTGCGGCCTATGGCTACACCTTC. Full variable domain (outside the CDR3, taken from reference TRBV19 and TRBJ1-2): DGGITQSPKYLFRKEGQNVTLSCEQNLNHDAMYWYRQDPGQGLRLIYYSQIVNDFQKGDIAEGYSVSREKKESFPLTVTSAQKNPTAFYLCASSIKGVGAAAYGYTFGSGTRLTVV.

Of note for this clone: Different DNA sequences within this sample yield the same CDR3. The rearrangement joins TRBV7-2 to TRBJ2-5, with D tentatively TRBD2 (5 bases). CDR3 length: 14 residues. Deletions cut 5 bases from V and 1 base from J, with 11 bases between. CDR1 is SGHTA and CDR2 is FQGNSA in the germline V gene. The CDR3 region is CASSLRTSQETQYF. DNA of the CDR3: TGTGCCAGCAGCCTCCGTACTAGCCAAGAGACCCAGTACTTC.

This sequence joins TRBV19 and TRBJ1-1; TRBD1 matches at 8 bases. Germline CDR1 and CDR2: LNHDA and SQIVND (reference sequence). V lost 6 bases to trimming and J lost 1 base; unmatched junction nucleotides: 7. The CDR3 spans 15 residues. DNA of the CDR3: TGTGCCAGTAGCACCCCAGGGGGCGCGAACACTGAAGCTTTCTTT. Translation: CASSTPGGANTEAFF.

The chain is built from TRBV2 and TRBJ1-4; TRBD1 might be the D (5 bases). This CDR3 has 14 residues. The V gene lost 7 bases and the J gene lost 2 bases, with 11 bases spanning the gap. Germline V gives CDR1 SNHLY, CDR2 FYNNEI. The CDR3 nucleotides read TGTGCCAGCACCAAGACAGATACTAATGAAAAACTGTTTTTT. Translated, it gives CASTKTDTNEKLFF.

This clone came up once. The rearrangement uses TRBV28 and TRBJ1-4; possibly TRBD1 for D (5 bases). The germline CDR1 and CDR2 sequences are MDHEN and SYDVKM. This CDR3 contains 15 residues. The V end lost 7 bases, the J end lost 5 bases, and 17 bases lay between the germline ends. The CDR3, as DNA: TGTGCCAGCACCCCCGGGGGGAGAAGGAATGAAAAACTGTTTTTT. Protein: CASTPGGRRNEKLFF. The variable domain in full, completed from reference TRBV28 and TRBJ1-4, reads DVKVTQSSRYLVKRTGEKVFLECVQDMDHENMFWYRQDPGLGLRLIYFSYDVKMKEKGDIPEGYSVSREKKERFSLILESASTNQTSMYLCASTPGGRRNEKLFFGSGTQLSVL.

This clone appeared a single time. J is TRBJ2-3 and V is TRBV5-4; 7 nucleotides match TRBD2. J lost 2 bases, V lost 2 bases, and 5 bases had no gene match. The CDR3 totals 15 residues. Germline loops: CDR1 SGHNT, CDR2 YYREEE (reference sequence). DNA for the CDR3: TGTGCCAGCAGCTTAAAACTAGCGAACACAGATACGCAGTATTTT. This gives the protein CASSLKLANTDTQYF.

The chain joins TRBV7-9 to TRBJ1-4, with 7 bases identical to TRBD1. With 5 bases clipped from V and 3 bases from J, the junction kept 6 bases outside the gene matches. CDR3 length equals 15 residues. Per the germline V gene, CDR1 is SEHNR and CDR2 is FQNEAQ (reference sequence). For the CDR3, the DNA is TGTGCCAGCAGCAACACAGGGGCGGCTAATGAAAAACTGTTTTTT. Translating it yields CASSNTGAANEKLFF.